The 24 T cell receptor beta chains presented below share a single source sample, sequenced in a study of blood T cells in healthy people across ages (dated by TCRdb to the mid-2010s). The library relied on 5' RACE. Sequenced on an Illumina HiSeq 2500. A second roughly 6 to 12 cycle PCR used a sample-barcoded 5' primer and a J-beta primer mix. TCRdb reanalyzed the raw reads on its own, using fastp at Q25 for trimming and MiXCR for clone calling, and kept in-frame beta chains. Rows with a matching CDR3 protein are joined into one entry that keeps the most common DNA and genes. The sample contains about 1.7 million distinct CDR3 sequences, about 30% of them found a single time. The top ten clones comprise about 7.7% of the sample. Material: blood. The receptors were sampled from a woman in her 30s in good health.

The rearrangement uses TRBV25-1 and TRBJ2-1; 12 nucleotides align to TRBD2. V gave up 6 bases and J gave up 7 bases; unmatched junction bases: 4. The germline V gene has CDR1 MGHDK and CDR2 SYGVNS. The CDR3 runs to 14 residues. In DNA form, the CDR3 reads TGTGCCAGCAGACTAGCGGGAGGCGGGAATGAGCAGTTCTTC. It codes for CASRLAGGGNEQFF. Based on the CDR3 plus reference TRBV25-1 and TRBJ2-1, the full variable domain is EADIYQTPRYLVIGTGKKITLECSQTMGHDKMYWYQQDPGMELHLIHYSYGVNSTEKGDLSSESTVSRIRTEHFPLTLESARPSHTSQYLCASRLAGGGNEQFFGPGTRLTVL.

The chain combines TRBV4-1 with TRBJ1-5; D may be TRBD1 (5 bases). CDR1 MGHRA and CDR2 YSYEKL come from the germline V gene. Trimming took off 0 bases at V and 3 bases at J, with 12 bases between the two ends. The CDR3 contains 16 residues. The CDR3 sequence: CASSQESGQPNQPQHF. CDR3 nucleotides: TGCGCCAGCAGCCAAGAGAGCGGACAACCCAATCAGCCCCAGCATTTT.

This clonotype was found a few times. The rearrangement links TRBV4-2 to TRBJ2-3; 12 nucleotides agree with TRBD2. The CDR3 extends over 15 amino acids. V lost 4 bases and J lost 5; bases outside the gene matches: 4. The germline gives CDR1 LGHNA, CDR2 YNFKEQ. The CDR3 sequence is CASSLTSGGRDTQYF. Written as DNA, the CDR3 is TGTGCCAGCAGCCTCACTAGCGGGGGGCGAGATACGCAGTATTTT.

Ten or more counts support this clonotype. The chain links TRBV4-3 to TRBJ2-7, with D perhaps being TRBD1 or TRBD2 (6 bases each). This CDR3 contains 14 residues. V was shortened by 1 base and J by 5 bases, with 12 bases between the two germline ends. Germline loops: CDR1 LGHNA, CDR2 YSLEER. The CDR3 DNA reads as TGCGCCAGCAGCCAAGGCGGGACATTCAACGAGCAGTACTTC. Amino acids: CASSQGGTFNEQYF.

This clonotype was detected many times. V is TRBV9 and J is TRBJ1-2; 8 bases line up with TRBD1. Germline CDR1 reads SGDLS; CDR2 reads YYNGEE. CDR3 length equals 15 residues. V lost 3 bases and J lost 6; bases outside the gene matches: 10. The CDR3: CASSGRQGLWNGYTF. CDR3 coding DNA: TGTGCCAGCAGCGGCCGACAGGGGCTTTGGAATGGCTACACCTTC.

Concerning this clonotype: A much larger clone sits a single nucleotide away, making a read error possible. The rearrangement links TRBV7-2 to TRBJ2-5; D is possibly TRBD2 (7 bases). This CDR3 is 14 amino acids long. Germline loops: CDR1 SGHTA, CDR2 FQGNSA. This CDR3 is CASSFGGAQETRYF. In DNA, the CDR3 is TGTGCCAGCAGCTTTGGGGGGGCTCAAGAGACCCGGTACTTC.

A few counts support this clonotype. The chain has TRBV5-6 and TRBJ2-1; D ambiguous. The germline V gene encodes CDR1 SGHDT and CDR2 YYEEEE. The CDR3 is made up of 17 amino acids. V lost 2 bases to trimming and J lost 0 bases, with 15 bases between them. The CDR3 nucleotides read TGTGCCAGCAGCTTAACAGTGGCCTACAGCTCCTACAATGAGCAGTTCTTC. Protein product: CASSLTVAYSSYNEQFF. Based on the CDR3 plus reference TRBV5-6 and TRBJ2-1, the full variable domain is DAGVTQSPTHLIKTRGQQVTLRCSPKSGHDTVSWYQQALGQGPQFIFQYYEEEERQRGNFPDRFSGHQFPNYSSELNVNALLLGDSALYLCASSLTVAYSSYNEQFFGPGTRLTVL.

This clonotype has ten or more counts. Germline is not matched at one junction end, which may reflect a read error. CDR3 DNA: TGCGCCAGCAGTGGACTAGCGGGGAGCTCCTACAATGAGCAGTTCTTC. It is translated as CASSGLAGSSYNEQFF. The chain joins TRBV9 to TRBJ2-1; TRBD2 agrees at 12 bases. Germline values: CDR1 SGDLS, CDR2 YYNGEE. This CDR3 contains 16 residues. The entire variable domain, with the rest obtained from reference TRBV9 and TRBJ2-1, is as follows: DSGVTQTPKHLITATGQRVTLRCSPRSGDLSVYWYQQSLDQGLQFLIQYYNGEERAKGNILERFSAQQFPDLHSELNLSSLELGDSALYFCASSGLAGSSYNEQFFGPGTRLTVL.

The V and J genes are TRBV20-1 and TRBJ2-3; 10 bases fit TRBD2. The CDR3 covers 15 residues. In germline, CDR1 is DFQATT, CDR2 SNEGSKA (reference sequence). The V segment lost 0 bases and the J segment 5 bases; nucleotides outside the gene matches: 5. The CDR3 region has the DNA TGCAGTGCTAGAGATCCAGCGGGGGGGCAAGATACGCAGTATTTT. Translating gives CSARDPAGGQDTQYF.

J is TRBJ2-3 and V is TRBV24-1, with 7 bases lining up with TRBD1. Trimming at V came to 5 bases and at J to 4 bases, leaving 8 bases not matched to a gene. Germline CDR1 KGHDR, CDR2 SFDVKD. This CDR3 spans 15 amino acids. The CDR3 is CATSVAITGADTQYF. The CDR3 DNA follows: TGTGCCACCAGTGTCGCTATTACAGGGGCAGATACGCAGTATTTT.

This chain connects TRBV2 to TRBJ1-1; D gene uncertain. This CDR3 contains 14 residues. Trimming took off 6 bases at V and 0 bases at J, with 11 bases between the two ends. Germline V gene lookup returns CDR1 SNHLY and CDR2 FYNNEI. This CDR3 is CASRTEAVNTEAFF. The CDR3 nucleotides read TGTGCCAGCAGAACGGAAGCCGTGAACACTGAAGCTTTCTTT.

In the case of this clonotype: A clone one base away is much larger, so this may be a read error. This rearrangement joins TRBV29-1 to TRBJ2-3; 7 bases align to TRBD2. The ends lost 4 bases at V and 1 base at J; junction bases unmatched: 2. Germline CDR1 SQVTM, CDR2 ANQGSEA. CDR3 length equals 13 residues. CDR3 residues: CSVGEGRTDTQYF. DNA for the CDR3: TGCAGCGTTGGGGAGGGACGCACAGATACGCAGTATTTT.

This chain links TRBV15 with TRBJ2-5, with 7 nucleotides matching TRBD1. With the DNA end fitting TRBJ2-7 better, the J assignment may be wrong. The CDR3 spans 14 residues. Germline V gene sequence: CDR1 LNHNV, CDR2 YYDKDF (reference sequence). CDR3 coding DNA: TGTGCCACCAGCGGTAGGGACAGAGGATACGAGCAGTACTTC. This translates into CATSGRDRGYEQYF.

As for this clonotype: This may arise from a read error, as a much more abundant clone is one base away. The chain has TRBV11-2 and TRBJ2-5; TRBD2 matches 9 bases. The J call may not be correct, given that the DNA end is closer to TRBJ2-1. From germline, CDR1 is SGHAT and CDR2 FQNNGV. The length of the CDR3 is 16 residues. CDR3 DNA: TGTGCCAGCAGCCCTTGGGTAGCGGGGGATCAAGAGACCCAGTTCTTC. Translating gives CASSPWVAGDQETQFF.

The genes are TRBV10-3 and TRBJ1-6; no reliable D call. CDR1 is ENHRY, CDR2 SYGVKD, per germline. This CDR3 comprises 12 residues. CDR3 bases: TGTGTCAGCAGTTTATTTAATTCACCCCTCCACTTT. It specifies CVSSLFNSPLHF.

This clonotype came up many times. The genes are TRBV3-1 and TRBJ2-7; TRBD2 matches 7 bases. This CDR3 region has 14 residues. Per germline, CDR1 LGHDT and CDR2 YNNKEL (reference sequence). V lost 6 bases and J lost 4; bases outside the gene matches: 9. CDR3 protein: CASSYTGGGYEQYF. The CDR3, as DNA: TGTGCCAGCAGTTACACGGGAGGAGGTTACGAGCAGTACTTC.

This clonotype was counted only a few times. V usage is TRBV7-9 and J usage is TRBJ2-1, with 12 bases identical to TRBD2. CDR1 SEHNR and CDR2 FQNEAQ come from the germline V gene (reference sequence). The CDR3 sequence is 16 residues long. V dropped 7 bases and J dropped 6; count of bases not matched to a gene: 10. The CDR3 is CASNPPELAGGNEQFF. The CDR3, as DNA: TGTGCCAGCAACCCCCCAGAACTAGCGGGAGGCAATGAGCAGTTCTTC.

This clonotype was seen only a few times. The chain combines TRBV7-4 with TRBJ2-3; 7 nucleotides match TRBD2. Germline V CDR1 and CDR2: SGHVT, SQSDAQ. The CDR3 covers 20 residues. V gave up 5 bases and J gave up 1 base; unmatched junction bases: 21. As DNA, the CDR3 is TGTGCCAGCAGCAAGAGATCGTGGGCTAGCGGTGAGCTTGGCACAGATACGCAGTATTTT. This translates into CASSKRSWASGELGTDTQYF. The whole variable domain, remainder taken from reference TRBV7-4 and TRBJ2-3, is GAGVSQSPRYKVAKRGRDVALRCDSISGHVTLYWYRQTLGQGSEVLTYSQSDAQRDKSGRPSGRFSAERPERSVSTLKIQRTEQGDSAVYLCASSKRSWASGELGTDTQYFGPGTRLTVL.

The rearrangement links TRBV12-3 or TRBV12-4 to TRBJ1-5; 7 bases agree with TRBD1. Losses at the gene ends were 6 bases for V and 8 bases for J; bases not matched to a gene: 7. The CDR3 consists of 13 residues. The CDR3 nucleotides are TGTGCCAGCAGCCGGGACAGCCTTGAGCCCCAGCATTTT. Amino acid sequence: CASSRDSLEPQHF.

In this sample, this clonotype turned up a few times. The chain employs TRBV6-2 or TRBV6-3 and TRBJ2-3; D remains ambiguous. The germline V gene encodes CDR1 MNHEY and CDR2 SVGEGT. The CDR3 consists of 14 residues. The V end lost 1 base, the J end lost 4 bases, and 9 bases lay between the germline ends. CDR3 bases: TGTGCCAGCAGTTACTTCCCGGCGGCAGATACGCAGTATTTT. Its protein is CASSYFPAADTQYF.

This chain connects TRBV24-1 to TRBJ1-2; D is unresolved. The CDR3 totals 14 residues. Germline V gives CDR1 KGHDR, CDR2 SFDVKD. V lost 4 bases to trimming and J lost 7 bases, with 15 bases between them. The CDR3 bases are TGTGCCACCAGTGAGAGGAATCCGATCCGTGGCTACACCTTC. This gives the protein CATSERNPIRGYTF.

Many counts were recorded for this clonotype. The chain has TRBV20-1 and TRBJ2-4; D may be TRBD1 (5 bases). In germline, CDR1 is DFQATT, CDR2 SNEGSKA (reference sequence). The CDR3 contains 12 residues. V lost 5 bases to trimming and J lost 7 bases, with 12 bases between them. The CDR3 bases are TGCAGTGCTGCCCCAGGGCCCAACATTCAGTACTTC. This encodes CSAAPGPNIQYF.

The chain employs TRBV9 and TRBJ2-3; D might be TRBD2 (6 bases). Germline assignment: CDR1 SGDLS and CDR2 YYNGEE. The CDR3 loop spans 13 amino acids. V shed 7 bases and J shed 6 bases, with 15 bases lying between them. The DNA for the CDR3 is TGTGCCAGCTCCCTAAGTGGGAGGGATACGCAGTATTTT. This sequence encodes CASSLSGRDTQYF.

This clonotype was recorded many times. The CDR3 nucleotides read TGCGCCAGCAGTGGGACAGGGCCAGGGGAGCAGTACTTC. Protein sequence: CASSGTGPGEQYF. The chain recombines TRBV5-1 with TRBJ2-7; 9 bases are shared with TRBD1. The germline CDR1 and CDR2 sequences are SGHRS and YFSETQ. V trimming: 5 bases; J trimming: 7 bases; junction bases outside the gene matches: 7. The CDR3 runs to 13 residues.